This T cell receptor (beta chain) was captured by sequencing in a study of CD8 T cells in ankylosing spondylitis. Quantitative 5'-RACE with molecular barcodes generated TCR beta libraries. TCRdb independently ran MiXCR on the 5' RACE reads; one entry per CDR3 protein. Of about 130,000 distinct CDR3 sequences in the sample, 9.5% to 12% were seen once. V lost 1 base to trimming and J lost 3 bases, with 4 bases between them. CDR1 is DFQATT, CDR2 SNEGSKA, per germline (reference sequence). The CDR3 totals 11 residues. This clonotype was seen only a few times. The sequence came from a female donor with ankylosing spondylitis or in good health (not recorded which). The chain couples TRBV20-1 to TRBJ2-7; D unclear. The sequencing input was blood, either unsorted or a sorted T cell fraction (not recorded which). The DNA for the CDR3 is TGCAGTGCTAGAGTCGACTACGAGCAGTACTTC. This sequence encodes CSARVDYEQYF.